The subject of this entry is one T cell receptor beta chain. Antigen unknown. The CDR3 is 15 residues long. Germline V gene data show CDR1 as SGDLS and CDR2 as YYNGEE. With 4 bases removed from V and 0 bases from J, the gap between germline ends came to 10 bases. The data were obtained in a study of CD8 T cells in ankylosing spondylitis. Study results and limitations: The authors reported significant enrichment of disease-linked clones in matched ankylosing spondylitis synovial fluid. Characteristic of ankylosing spondylitis blood, it appeared, was a TCR beta motif comprising eight highly homologous variants.

Making the TCR beta libraries involved quantitative 5'-RACE with molecular barcodes. TCRdb itself ran the 5' RACE reads through MiXCR, one entry per CDR3 protein. The table lists over 700,000 distinct CDR3 sequences, under 20% of them singletons, with 19% in the top ten. The receptor was isolated from a male donor with ankylosing spondylitis. V usage is TRBV9 and J usage is TRBJ1-4; D is undetermined. Sequenced input: blood, either unsorted or a sorted T cell fraction (not recorded which). The CDR3 is CASSTRAATNEKLFF. CDR3 DNA sequence: TGTGCCAGCAGCACCCGGGCTGCAACTAATGAAAAACTGTTTTTT.